The clone carrying this T cell receptor beta chain came up a few times. The target antigen is unknown. This sample is part of a study of neoadjuvant anti-PD-1 for oral cavity cancer. Across the whole study: Around day 43, patients without progression received a fourth nivolumab dose before surgery. Findings and limits, study-wide: Pretreatment Treg/Th17 ratio correlated inversely with post-treatment tumor clonality.

The germline gives CDR1 MNHEY, CDR2 SMNVEV (reference sequence). Unmatched junction bases numbered 9, after V lost 8 bases and J lost 3 bases. The CDR3 extends over 14 amino acids. Generated by immunoSEQ multiplex PCR, the TCRdb table keeps only in-frame clones and is missing some. The repertoire includes 17,000 or so clones, approximately 70% of them detected once, and 2% to 3% sits in the top ten. The chain carries TRBV27 and TRBJ2-7, with 8 bases fitting TRBD1. The receptor was derived from a person aged 35 to 85 with oral cavity squamous cell carcinoma. The sequencing used PBMCs, collected before nivolumab (anti-PD-1) treatment. The CDR3 nucleotides read TGTGCCAGCTCCCGACAGGGGTTCGACTACGAGCAGTACTTC. Amino acids: CASSRQGFDYEQYF.